This T cell receptor beta chain was recorded in a study of vaccination effects on CD4 cells after COVID-19. Findings of the study overall: Long after vaccination, the clones induced by infection and by vaccine shrank markedly in size.

Germline loops: CDR1 MNHEY, CDR2 SVGAGI. After removal of 0 bases from V and 5 bases from J, the junction contained 4 bases not matched to a gene. The CDR3 runs to 15 residues. Sequencing was performed with immunoSEQ multiplex PCR; in TCRdb, only in-frame clones are kept and a portion is missing. The sample yields about 31,000 clones, around 67% seen once. CD4+ T cells specific for antigen were expanded with viral peptide pools by the ViraFEST assay before sequencing. Culture lasted roughly eleven days before CD4+ T cell isolation. Each participant was given two doses of one vaccine (BNT162b2 or mRNA-1273). Vaccine recipients lacked prior SARS-CoV-2 infection and had negative nucleocapsid antibodies. This clone was detected a few times. Its specificity is unknown.

The source was CD4+ T cells from PBMCs cultured with HCoV-229E spike peptides, collected after COVID-19 vaccination. The V and J genes are TRBV6-5 and TRBJ2-7; 10 bases line up with TRBD1. This TCR was recovered from a human donor who received a COVID-19 vaccine. DNA of the CDR3: TGTGCCAGCAGTTACTCGAGACAGGGGGCGAACGAGCAGTACTTC. This encodes CASSYSRQGANEQYF.